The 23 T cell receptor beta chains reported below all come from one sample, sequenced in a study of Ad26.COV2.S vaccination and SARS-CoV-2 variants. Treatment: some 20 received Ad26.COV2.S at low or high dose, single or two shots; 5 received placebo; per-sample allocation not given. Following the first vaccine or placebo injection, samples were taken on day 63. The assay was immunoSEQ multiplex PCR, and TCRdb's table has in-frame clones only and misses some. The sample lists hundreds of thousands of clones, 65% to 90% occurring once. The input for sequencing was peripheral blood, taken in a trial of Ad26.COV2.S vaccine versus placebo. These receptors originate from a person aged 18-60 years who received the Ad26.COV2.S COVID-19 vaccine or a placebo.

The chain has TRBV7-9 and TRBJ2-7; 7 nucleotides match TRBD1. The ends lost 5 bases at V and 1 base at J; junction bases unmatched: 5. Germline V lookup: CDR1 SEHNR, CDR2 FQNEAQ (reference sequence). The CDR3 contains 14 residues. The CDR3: CASSTRQGSYEQYF. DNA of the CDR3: TGTGCCAGCAGCACGAGACAGGGATCCTACGAGCAGTACTTC. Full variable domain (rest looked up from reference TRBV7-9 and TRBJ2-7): DTGVSQNPRHKITKRGQNVTFRCDPISEHNRLYWYRQTLGQGPEFLTYFQNEAQLEKSRLLSDRFSAERPKGSFSTLEIQRTEQGDSAMYLCASSTRQGSYEQYFGPGTRLTVT.

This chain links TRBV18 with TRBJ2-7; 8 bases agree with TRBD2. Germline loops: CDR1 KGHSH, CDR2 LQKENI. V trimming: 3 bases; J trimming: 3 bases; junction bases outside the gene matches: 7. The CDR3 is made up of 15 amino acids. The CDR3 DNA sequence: TGTGCCAGCTCACCGGGAAGCGGGAGTATCTACGAGCAGTACTTC. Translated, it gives CASSPGSGSIYEQYF.

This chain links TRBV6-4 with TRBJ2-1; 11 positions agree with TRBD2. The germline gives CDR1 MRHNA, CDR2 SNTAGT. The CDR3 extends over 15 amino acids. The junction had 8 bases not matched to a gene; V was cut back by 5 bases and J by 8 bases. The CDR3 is CASSLSGTSGYEQFF. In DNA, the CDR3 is TGTGCCAGCAGTCTATCCGGGACTAGCGGCTATGAGCAGTTCTTC.

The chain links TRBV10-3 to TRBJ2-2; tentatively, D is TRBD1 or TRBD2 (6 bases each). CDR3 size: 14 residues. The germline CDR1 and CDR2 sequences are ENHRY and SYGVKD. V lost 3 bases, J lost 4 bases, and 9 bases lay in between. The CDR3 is CAISDGGGTGELFF. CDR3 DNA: TGTGCCATCAGTGATGGAGGGGGCACCGGGGAGCTGTTTTTT.

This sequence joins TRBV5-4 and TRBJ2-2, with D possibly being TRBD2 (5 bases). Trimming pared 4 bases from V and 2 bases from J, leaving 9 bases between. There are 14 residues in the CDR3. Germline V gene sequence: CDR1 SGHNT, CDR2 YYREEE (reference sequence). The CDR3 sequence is CASSTGLNTGELFF. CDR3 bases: TGTGCCAGCAGCACCGGACTTAACACCGGGGAGCTGTTTTTT.

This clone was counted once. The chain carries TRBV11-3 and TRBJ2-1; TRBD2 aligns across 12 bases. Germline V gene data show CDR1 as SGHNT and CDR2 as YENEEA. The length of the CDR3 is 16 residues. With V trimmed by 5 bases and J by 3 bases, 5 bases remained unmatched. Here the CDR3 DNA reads TGTGCCAGCAGCATTCGGACTAGCGGGGTCTACAATGAGCAGTTCTTC. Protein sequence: CASSIRTSGVYNEQFF.

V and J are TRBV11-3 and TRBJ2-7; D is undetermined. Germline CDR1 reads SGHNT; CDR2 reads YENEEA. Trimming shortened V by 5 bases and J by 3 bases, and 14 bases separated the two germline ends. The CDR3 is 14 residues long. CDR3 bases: TGTGCCAGCAGCATCGGGCCTACCAACTACGAGCAGTACTTC. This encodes CASSIGPTNYEQYF. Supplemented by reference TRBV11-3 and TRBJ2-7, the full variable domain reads EAGVVQSPRYKIIEKKQPVAFWCNPISGHNTLYWYLQNLGQGPELLIRYENEEAVDDSQLPKDRFSAERLKGVDSTLKIQPAELGDSAVYLCASSIGPTNYEQYFGPGTRLTVT.

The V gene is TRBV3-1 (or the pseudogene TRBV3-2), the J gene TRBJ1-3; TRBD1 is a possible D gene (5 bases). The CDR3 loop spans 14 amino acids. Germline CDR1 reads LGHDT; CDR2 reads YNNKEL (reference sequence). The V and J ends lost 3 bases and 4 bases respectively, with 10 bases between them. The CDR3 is CASSQVGAGNTIYF. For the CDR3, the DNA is TGTGCCAGCAGCCAGGTCGGGGCCGGAAACACCATATATTTT.

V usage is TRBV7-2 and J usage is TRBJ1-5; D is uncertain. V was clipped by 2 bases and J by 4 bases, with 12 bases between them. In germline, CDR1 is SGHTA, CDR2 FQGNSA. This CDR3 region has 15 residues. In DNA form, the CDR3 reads TGTGCCAGCAGCTTAACCAACATGAAGAATCAGCCCCAGCATTTT. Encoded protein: CASSLTNMKNQPQHF.

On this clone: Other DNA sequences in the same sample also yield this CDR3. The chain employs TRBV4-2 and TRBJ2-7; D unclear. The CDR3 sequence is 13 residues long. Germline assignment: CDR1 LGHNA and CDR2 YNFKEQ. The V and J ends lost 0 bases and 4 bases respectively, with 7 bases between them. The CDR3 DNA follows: TGTGCCAGCAGCCAAGAATCAAGTTACGAGCAGTACTTC. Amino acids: CASSQESSYEQYF.

The CDR3 DNA is TGCGCCAGCAGCGATCCAGGGGGTGAAGCTTTCTTT. Translating gives CASSDPGGEAFF. This chain links TRBV5-1 with TRBJ1-1, with TRBD1 identical over 7 bases. Germline CDR1 and CDR2: SGHRS and YFSETQ. V shed 4 bases and J 7 bases; nucleotides not matched to a gene: 4. The CDR3 is made up of 12 amino acids.

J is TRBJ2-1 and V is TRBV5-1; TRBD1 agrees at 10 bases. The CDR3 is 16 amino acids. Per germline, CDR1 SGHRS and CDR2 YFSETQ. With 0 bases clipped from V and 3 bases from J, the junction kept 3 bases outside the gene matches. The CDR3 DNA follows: TGCGCCAGCAGCTTGGCGACAGGGGGCGTCTACAATGAGCAGTTCTTC. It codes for CASSLATGGVYNEQFF.

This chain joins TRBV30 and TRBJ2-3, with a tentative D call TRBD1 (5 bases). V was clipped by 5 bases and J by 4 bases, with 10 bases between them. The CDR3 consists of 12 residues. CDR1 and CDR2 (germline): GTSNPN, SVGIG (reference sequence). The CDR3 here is CAWGATSDTQYF. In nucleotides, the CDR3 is TGTGCCTGGGGGGCGACTTCAGATACGCAGTATTTT. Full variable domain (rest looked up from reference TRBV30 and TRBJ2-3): SQTIHQWPATLVQPVGSPLSLECTVEGTSNPNLYWYRQAAGRGLQLLFYSVGIGQISSEVPQNLSASRPQDRQFILSSKKLLLSDSGFYLCAWGATSDTQYFGPGTRLTVL.

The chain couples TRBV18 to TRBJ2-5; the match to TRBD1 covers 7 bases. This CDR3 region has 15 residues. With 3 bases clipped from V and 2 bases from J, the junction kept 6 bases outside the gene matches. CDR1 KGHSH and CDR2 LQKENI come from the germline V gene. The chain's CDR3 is CASSPTTGIQETQYF. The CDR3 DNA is TGTGCCAGCTCACCCACGACAGGGATACAAGAGACCCAGTACTTC.

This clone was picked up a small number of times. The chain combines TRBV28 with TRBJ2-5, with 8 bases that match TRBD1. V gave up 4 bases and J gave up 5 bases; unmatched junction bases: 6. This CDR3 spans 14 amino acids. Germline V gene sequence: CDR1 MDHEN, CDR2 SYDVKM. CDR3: CASSSATGVETQYF. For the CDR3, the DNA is TGTGCCAGCAGTTCAGCGACAGGGGTGGAGACCCAGTACTTC.

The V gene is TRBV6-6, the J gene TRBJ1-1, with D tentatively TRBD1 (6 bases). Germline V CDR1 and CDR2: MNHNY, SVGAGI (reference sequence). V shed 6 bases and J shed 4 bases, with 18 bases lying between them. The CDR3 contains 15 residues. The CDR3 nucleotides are TGTGCCAGCAGCCCACTTCAGGGAGGGGGCACTGAAGCTTTCTTT. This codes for CASSPLQGGGTEAFF.

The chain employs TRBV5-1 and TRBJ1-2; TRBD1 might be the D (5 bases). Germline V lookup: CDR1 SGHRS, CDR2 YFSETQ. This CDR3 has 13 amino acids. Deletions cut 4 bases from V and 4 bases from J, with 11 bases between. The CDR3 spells CASSRGGGYGYTF. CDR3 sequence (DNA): TGCGCCAGCAGCCGGGGGGGAGGCTATGGCTACACCTTC.

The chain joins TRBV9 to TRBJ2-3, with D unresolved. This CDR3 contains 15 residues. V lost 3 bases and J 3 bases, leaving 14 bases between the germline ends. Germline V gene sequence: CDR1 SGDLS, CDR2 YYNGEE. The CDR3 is CASSARLAPTDTQYF. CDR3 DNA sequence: TGTGCCAGCAGCGCAAGACTTGCGCCAACAGATACGCAGTATTTT.

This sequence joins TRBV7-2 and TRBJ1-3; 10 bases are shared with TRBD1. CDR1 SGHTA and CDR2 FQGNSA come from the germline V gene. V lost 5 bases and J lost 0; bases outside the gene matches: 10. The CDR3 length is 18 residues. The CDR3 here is CASSPGRQGATSGNTIYF. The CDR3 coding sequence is TGTGCCAGCAGCCCAGGGCGACAGGGGGCGACCTCTGGAAACACCATATATTTT.

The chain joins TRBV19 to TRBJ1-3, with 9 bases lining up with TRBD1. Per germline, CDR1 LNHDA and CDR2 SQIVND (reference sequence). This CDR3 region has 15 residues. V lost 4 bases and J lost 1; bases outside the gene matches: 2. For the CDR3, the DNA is TGTGCCAGTAGTACTGGGACAGGGTCTGGAAACACCATATATTTT. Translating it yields CASSTGTGSGNTIYF. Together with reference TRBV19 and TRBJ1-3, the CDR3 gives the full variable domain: DGGITQSPKYLFRKEGQNVTLSCEQNLNHDAMYWYRQDPGQGLRLIYYSQIVNDFQKGDIAEGYSVSREKKESFPLTVTSAQKNPTAFYLCASSTGTGSGNTIYFGEGSWLTVV.

The CDR3 here is CASSQVRTSGNTIYF. Here the CDR3 DNA reads TGTGCCAGCAGCCAAGTACGGACCTCCGGAAACACCATATATTTT. The rearrangement joins TRBV4-2 to TRBJ1-3; the D is unclear. Germline loops: CDR1 LGHNA, CDR2 YNFKEQ. This CDR3 spans 15 amino acids. Trimming removed 1 base from V and 4 bases from J, with 11 bases in between.

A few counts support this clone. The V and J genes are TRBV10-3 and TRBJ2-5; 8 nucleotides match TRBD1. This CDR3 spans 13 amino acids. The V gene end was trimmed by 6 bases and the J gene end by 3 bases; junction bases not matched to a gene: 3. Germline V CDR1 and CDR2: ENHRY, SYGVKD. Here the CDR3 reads CAIRRTGKETQYF. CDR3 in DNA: TGTGCCATCAGACGGACAGGGAAAGAGACCCAGTACTTC.

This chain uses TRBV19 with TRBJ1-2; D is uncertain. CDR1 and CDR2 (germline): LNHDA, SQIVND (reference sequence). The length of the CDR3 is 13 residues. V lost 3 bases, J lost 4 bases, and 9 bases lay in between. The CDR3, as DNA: TGTGCCAGTAGTATCTCGGGCCTCTATGGCTACACCTTC. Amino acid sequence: CASSISGLYGYTF.